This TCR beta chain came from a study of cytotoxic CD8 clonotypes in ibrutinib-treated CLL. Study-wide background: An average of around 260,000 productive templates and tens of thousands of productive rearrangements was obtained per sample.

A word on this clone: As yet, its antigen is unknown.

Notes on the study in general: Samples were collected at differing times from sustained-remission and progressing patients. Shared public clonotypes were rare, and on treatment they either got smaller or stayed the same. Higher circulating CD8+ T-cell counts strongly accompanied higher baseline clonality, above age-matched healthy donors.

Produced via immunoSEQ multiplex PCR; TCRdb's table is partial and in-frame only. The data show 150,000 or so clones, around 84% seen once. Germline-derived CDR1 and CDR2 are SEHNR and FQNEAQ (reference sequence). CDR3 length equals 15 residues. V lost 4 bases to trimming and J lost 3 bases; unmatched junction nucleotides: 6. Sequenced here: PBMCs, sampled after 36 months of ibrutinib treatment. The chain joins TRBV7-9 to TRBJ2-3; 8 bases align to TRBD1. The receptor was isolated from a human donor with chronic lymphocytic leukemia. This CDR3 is CASSSGQATTDTQYF. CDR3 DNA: TGTGCCAGCAGCTCGGGACAGGCTACTACAGATACGCAGTATTTT.